The 9 T cell receptor beta chains reported below all come from one sample, sequenced in a study of blood T cell repertoires in COVID-19. Some clones are missing from TCRdb's copy, which holds only in-frame ones; the method was immunoSEQ multiplex PCR. This sample has 250,000 to 300,000 clones, with approximately 88% found just once. The sequencing input was PBMCs or T cells enriched from blood (not recorded which). These receptor sequences come from a woman aged 40 to 50 who had recovered from COVID-19.

This chain joins TRBV4-1 and TRBJ2-6; TRBD1 matches at 11 bases. Trimming at V came to 5 bases and at J to 4 bases, leaving 10 bases not matched to a gene. This CDR3 region has 18 residues. CDR1 is MGHRA, CDR2 YSYEKL, per germline. The DNA of the CDR3 is TGCGCCAGCAGCTGGGACAGGGGGACGCCGGCCGGGGCCAACGTCCTGACTTTC. Residues: CASSWDRGTPAGANVLTF.

This chain links TRBV6-4 with TRBJ2-1; TRBD1 aligns across 8 bases. The V gene end was trimmed by 10 bases and the J gene end by 7 bases; junction bases not matched to a gene: 15. The CDR3 spans 15 residues. CDR1 MRHNA and CDR2 SNTAGT come from the germline V gene. CDR3 amino acids: CATSAGQGAWNEQFF. As DNA, the CDR3 is TGTGCCACGTCCGCCGGGCAGGGGGCGTGGAATGAGCAGTTCTTC.

This clone was seen a few times. The J gene is TRBJ2-3, the V gene TRBV7-9, with D maybe TRBD1 (5 bases). CDR1 is SEHNR, CDR2 FQNEAQ, per germline (reference sequence). The CDR3 extends over 15 amino acids. Trimming left V 4 bases short and J 0 bases short, with 11 bases between. The CDR3 spells CASSSSQVSTDTQYF. The CDR3 DNA follows: TGTGCCAGCAGCTCATCACAGGTTAGCACAGATACGCAGTATTTT.

The V call is TRBV2, the J call TRBJ2-7; 13 bases are shared with TRBD2. CDR1 and CDR2 (germline): SNHLY, FYNNEI. After removal of 5 bases from V and 5 bases from J, the junction contained 9 bases not matched to a gene. This CDR3 region has 16 residues. Here the CDR3 reads CASSPSRTSGSNEQYF. The CDR3, as DNA: TGTGCCAGCAGTCCCTCACGGACTAGCGGGAGTAACGAGCAGTACTTC.

This chain joins TRBV27 and TRBJ1-1; D is possibly TRBD1 (6 bases). Per germline, CDR1 MNHEY and CDR2 SMNVEV (reference sequence). The CDR3 runs to 14 residues. V was cut by 8 bases and J by 1 base, with 14 bases left in between. CDR3 nucleotides: TGTGCCAGCCCCGCCCACAGGGCGAACACTGAAGCTTTCTTT. This translates into CASPAHRANTEAFF.

The rearrangement uses TRBV18 and TRBJ2-7; perhaps TRBD1 as D (6 bases). The CDR3 sequence is 15 residues long. CDR1 is KGHSH and CDR2 is LQKENI in the germline V gene. The V end lost 6 bases, the J end lost 3 bases, and 18 bases lay between the germline ends. In nucleotides, the CDR3 is TGTGCCAGCTCGCCTGAGTTCAGGGGCAACTACGAGCAGTACTTC. Amino acids: CASSPEFRGNYEQYF.

The rearrangement uses TRBV30 and TRBJ2-7; 11 bases agree with TRBD1. The CDR3 spans 13 residues. Germline V lookup: CDR1 GTSNPN, CDR2 SVGIG (reference sequence). J lost 3 bases, V lost 8 bases, and 6 bases had no gene match. CDR3 DNA: TGTGCCGGGGAGGGACAGGGGGTCTACGAGCAGTACTTC. Translating it yields CAGEGQGVYEQYF.

The J gene is TRBJ1-2, the V gene TRBV5-1; possible D gene TRBD1, 5 bases. The CDR3 length is 15 residues. The germline CDR1 and CDR2 sequences are SGHRS and YFSETQ. V was trimmed by 0 bases and J by 1 base, leaving 10 bases between them. The CDR3 DNA is TGCGCCAGCAGCTTGGAGGGGTACATTAACTATGGCTACACCTTC. Translation: CASSLEGYINYGYTF.

This chain joins TRBV5-6 and TRBJ2-7, with unresolved D. The CDR3 has 16 residues. Germline assignment: CDR1 SGHDT and CDR2 YYEEEE. V lost 4 bases and J 0 bases, leaving 17 bases between the germline ends. The CDR3 here is CASSLAFMASSYEQYF. The CDR3 DNA reads as TGTGCCAGCAGCCTCGCATTTATGGCCAGCTCCTACGAGCAGTACTTC.